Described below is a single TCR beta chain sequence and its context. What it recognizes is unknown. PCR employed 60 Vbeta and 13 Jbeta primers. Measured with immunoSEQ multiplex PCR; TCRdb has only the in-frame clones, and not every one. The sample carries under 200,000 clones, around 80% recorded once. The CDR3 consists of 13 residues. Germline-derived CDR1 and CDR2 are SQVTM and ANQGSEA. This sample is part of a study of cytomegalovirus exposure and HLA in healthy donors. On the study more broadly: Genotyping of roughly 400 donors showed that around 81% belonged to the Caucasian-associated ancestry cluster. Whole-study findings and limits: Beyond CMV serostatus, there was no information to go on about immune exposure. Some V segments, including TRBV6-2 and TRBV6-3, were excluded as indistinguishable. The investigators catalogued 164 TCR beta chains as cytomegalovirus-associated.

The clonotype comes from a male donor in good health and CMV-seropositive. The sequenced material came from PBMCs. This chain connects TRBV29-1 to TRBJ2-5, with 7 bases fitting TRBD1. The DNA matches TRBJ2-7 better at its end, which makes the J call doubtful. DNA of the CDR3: TGCAGCGTGGACACGACAGGGAACAACGAGCAGTACTTC. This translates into CSVDTTGNNEQYF.